The rows below give T cell receptor beta chains drawn from one sample of a study of T cell repertoires in cytomegalovirus infection. TCRdb analysed the reads with MiXCR anew, one entry per CDR3 protein. This sample carries under 850,000 distinct CDR3 sequences, approximately 34% of them seen once, and the ten largest clones take about 2.8%. Sequencing was carried out using PBMCs. The receptors originated from a human donor in good health (CMV status not recorded). Some clones in this sample may be carry-over from other donors' samples. Each CDR3 is given with its conserved first and last residue. D genes are given only for firm matches. Clone size, where shown, is once, few, many, or a class for clones that have expanded.

TGTGCCAGTAGTAGGGGTTTTAGGCGGGAGACGACAGATACGCAGTATTTT,CASSRGFRRETTDTQYF,TRBJ2-3,TRBV19,NA,TRBD2
TGCGCCAGCAGCCAAGATCTTGTTCTTTCGGGGGGGACCCACTATGGCTACACCTTC,CASSQDLVLSGGTHYGYTF,TRBJ1-2,TRBV4-1,few,NA
TGTGCCAGCATGAGGACAGGGGTTTACGAGCAGTACTTC,CASMRTGVYEQYF,TRBJ2-7,TRBV27,few,TRBD1
TGTGCCAGCAGTCACCGTAGGGGAGTGAACACTGAAGCTTTCTTT,CASSHRRGVNTEAFF,TRBJ1-1,TRBV11-2,few,NA
TGTGCCAGCAGTTCAACTGGGAGTAACACTGAAGCTTTCTTT,CASSSTGSNTEAFF,TRBJ1-1,TRBV28,NA,NA
TGTGCCAGTAGTATCTACGGTCGGCCGGGTGAGAACACTGAAGCTTTCTTT,CASSIYGRPGENTEAFF,TRBJ1-1,TRBV19,few,NA
TGTGCCAGCAGTTTATTGGGGGACACTTACGAGCAGTACTTC,CASSLLGDTYEQYF,TRBJ2-7,TRBV27,NA,NA
TGTGCCAGTACCACCACGAGCCCAGGTCCGGAAGCTTTCTTT,CASTTTSPGPEAFF,TRBJ1-1,TRBV19,NA,NA
TGTGCCAGCAGTGAACGACCGTCTGGTTTGTACTCACCCCTCCACTTT,CASSERPSGLYSPLHF,TRBJ1-6,TRBV6-1,NA,NA
TGTGCCAGCAGCTTCGTAGGGGGCAACAATGAGCAGTTCTTC,CASSFVGGNNEQFF,TRBJ2-1,TRBV11-3,NA,TRBD1
TGTGCCAGCTCACAAAAGGAGATCTATGGCTACACCTTC,CASSQKEIYGYTF,TRBJ1-2,TRBV18,NA,NA
TGTGCCAGCAGTGAGGGGGGGGTCGGACAGACCTATGGCTACACCTTC,CASSEGGVGQTYGYTF,TRBJ1-2,TRBV25-1,NA,NA
TGTGCCAGCAGTTTAGGGGCAGGGGGTTCACCCCTCCACTTT,CASSLGAGGSPLHF,TRBJ1-6,TRBV12-3/TRBV12-4,few,TRBD1
TGTGCCAGCAGCTTAGAGGATGCGGGGCAAGAGACCCAGTACTTC,CASSLEDAGQETQYF,TRBJ2-5,TRBV7-6,NA,NA
TGTGCCAGCAGCTCCCCGGGTGGTATCGGGAGTCGGTACGAGCAGTACTTC,CASSSPGGIGSRYEQYF,TRBJ2-7,TRBV7-2,many,NA
TGCGCCAGAAGCCAAGGTCCCGCCCAGTCCTTC,CARSQGPAQSF,TRBJ2-5,TRBV4-1,NA,NA
TGTGCCAGCAGTTTTTTTAAGGTTGCGGGAGGGCCGAAGACCCAGTACTTC,CASSFFKVAGGPKTQYF,TRBJ2-5,TRBV28,NA,TRBD2
TGTGCCAGCAGGCGGGGAGAGGGGAACACTGAAGCTTTCTTT,CASRRGEGNTEAFF,TRBJ1-1,TRBV27,NA,NA
TGCGCCAGCAGGGGAATCGGGGGGGGCTCTAGCACAGATACGCAGTATTTT,CASRGIGGGSSTDTQYF,TRBJ2-3,TRBV4-1,NA,TRBD2
TGTGCCACCAGCTCGACTCCGGAGGGTAACTATGGCTACACCTTC,CATSSTPEGNYGYTF,TRBJ1-2,TRBV15,NA,NA
TGTGCCAGCATGGACCGCGGCTACACCTTC,CASMDRGYTF,TRBJ1-2,TRBV2,NA,NA
TGTGCCAGCAGCTCCGAGAGCGAGCGGGAGCTGGGGCAGTTCTTC,CASSSESERELGQFF,TRBJ2-1,TRBV7-6,once,TRBD2
TGTGCCTGGAGTGCCTTTGGGTGGGGCATGGAGACCCAGTACTTC,CAWSAFGWGMETQYF,TRBJ2-5,TRBV30,NA,NA
TGCAGTGCTACCGCTCGAGTCAGGAGGATTGGAAACACCATATATTTT,CSATARVRRIGNTIYF,TRBJ1-3,TRBV20-1,NA,NA